What follows are 27 T cell receptor beta chains derived from one specimen sequenced in a study of graft-versus-host responses after intestinal transplantation. Only in-frame clones appear in the TCRdb table, and some are missing; sequencing was by immunoSEQ multiplex PCR. The sample lists 20,000 to 30,000 clones, less than 85% occurring once. The sequencing used PBMCs, collected about 28 days after intestinal transplant. These receptors came from a human patient who received an intestinal transplant, so some T cells may come from the graft donor.

Comment on this clone: One end of the junction varies from germline; a read error may be responsible. Here the CDR3 DNA reads TGTGCCACCAGTGCCCGACATTTCACTAATGAAAAACTGTTTTTT. Translating it yields CATSARHFTNEKLFF. This chain uses TRBV10-3 with TRBJ1-4; D is ambiguous. The germline V gene encodes CDR1 ENHRY and CDR2 SYGVKD. This CDR3 comprises 15 residues.

This sequence joins TRBV23-1 and TRBJ2-7; 8 bases map to TRBD1. TRBV23-1 is identified as an open reading frame with a role that is uncertain. The CDR3 has 14 amino acids. V was clipped by 3 bases and J by 2 bases; unmatched bases: 3. The CDR3 sequence: CASSQDRAAYEQYF. CDR3 coding DNA: TGCGCCAGCAGTCAGGACAGGGCCGCCTACGAGCAGTACTTC.

The chain couples TRBV2 to TRBJ2-7; TRBD2 agrees at 8 bases. Trimming took 3 bases from V and 2 from J; bases not matched to a gene: 0. The CDR3 contains 13 residues. Germline V gives CDR1 SNHLY, CDR2 FYNNEI. The chain's CDR3 is CASSDGRAYEQYF. The CDR3 DNA is TGTGCCAGCAGTGACGGGAGGGCCTACGAGCAGTACTTC.

This sequence joins TRBV7-8 and TRBJ2-3; unclear D gene. Germline-derived CDR1 and CDR2 are SGHVS and FQNEAQ. The CDR3 consists of 16 residues. V lost 1 base, J lost 8 bases, and 19 bases lay in between. CDR3 sequence (DNA): TGTGCCAGCAGCTTAGTTAGCCCAGATGTTGGTGGTACGCAGTATTTT. It encodes CASSLVSPDVGGTQYF.

The chain carries TRBV27 and TRBJ2-2, with D maybe TRBD2 (6 bases). CDR1 and CDR2 (germline): MNHEY, SMNVEV (reference sequence). The germline V and J ends were trimmed by 4 bases and 1 base, with 10 bases remaining between them. The CDR3 is 15 amino acids. DNA of the CDR3: TGTGCCAGCAGTTCCGGGACTTTGAACACCGGGGAGCTGTTTTTT. Its protein is CASSSGTLNTGELFF.

This clone was observed a handful of times. V gene TRBV12-5 combines with J gene TRBJ2-7; maybe TRBD1 (6 bases). CDR3 length: 12 residues. CDR1 LGHNT and CDR2 FRNRAP come from the germline V gene. The V and J ends lost 9 bases and 7 bases respectively, with 16 bases between them. Here the CDR3 DNA reads TGTGCTAGCGTAGGGACGGGACATGAGCAGTACTTC. This encodes CASVGTGHEQYF.

Comments on this clone: One end of the junction fails to match germline, which may point to a read error. At the DNA level, this CDR3 is encoded by other sequences in the same sample as well. The rearrangement links TRBV7-9 to TRBJ2-6; 7 bases match TRBD1. The CDR3 contains 15 residues. The V gene's germline CDR1 is SEHNR and CDR2 FQNEAQ (reference sequence). CDR3 DNA sequence: TGTGCCAGCAGCCCCGGCAGGGGGATAGCCAACGTCTTGACTTTC. It translates to CASSPGRGIANVLTF.

V is TRBV10-3 and J is TRBJ2-7, with D tentatively TRBD2 (5 bases). Trimming cost V 2 bases and J 7 bases, with 9 bases left between them. The CDR3 is 12 amino acids. CDR1 is ENHRY, CDR2 SYGVKD, per germline. The CDR3 reads CAISETPGEQYF. For the CDR3, the DNA is TGTGCCATCAGTGAGACCCCGGGGGAGCAGTACTTC.

The chain uses TRBV6-1 and TRBJ1-5; D gene unclear. Germline V gene lookup returns CDR1 MNHNS and CDR2 SASEGT. The CDR3 has 13 amino acids. V dropped 1 base and J dropped 7 bases, with 8 bases sitting between them. CDR3 DNA sequence: TGTGCCAGCAGTGAAGGGGTCGGGCAGCCCCAGCATTTT. As protein: CASSEGVGQPQHF.

Details on this clone: The junction and the germline gene differ at one end; a read error may be behind it. Within the sample, other DNA sequences also encode this same CDR3. V and J are TRBV6-5 and TRBJ1-3, with D hard to call. This CDR3 spans 13 amino acids. Germline V CDR1 and CDR2: MNHEY, SVGAGI. The CDR3 reads CASSYSSGNTIYF. The CDR3 nucleotides read TGTGCCAGCAGCTACAGCTCTGGGAACACCATATATTTT.

The chain combines TRBV5-1 with TRBJ2-5; no clear D. Germline CDR1 reads SGHRS; CDR2 reads YFSETQ. The CDR3 runs to 11 residues. The germline V and J ends were trimmed by 7 bases and 5 bases, with 9 bases remaining between them. The CDR3 region is CASRDLETQYF. The CDR3 nucleotides read TGCGCCAGCCGCGACCTTGAGACCCAGTACTTC.

The chain is built from TRBV14 and TRBJ2-3; 9 bases match TRBD1. CDR1 and CDR2 (germline): SGHDN, FVKESK. The V gene end was trimmed by 2 bases and the J gene end by 2 bases; junction bases not matched to a gene: 5. This CDR3 has 16 amino acids. The CDR3 region has the DNA TGTGCCAGCAGCCAATTCGACAGGGGGATCACAGATACGCAGTATTTT. Translation: CASSQFDRGITDTQYF.

About this clone itself: One junction end does not reproduce the germline sequence, and a read error may be involved. The V gene is TRBV30, the J gene TRBJ2-5, with 9 nucleotides matching TRBD1. The CDR3 covers 15 residues. Germline V gene lookup returns CDR1 GTSNPN and CDR2 SVGIG (reference sequence). The CDR3 here is CAWSAGTGQQEAQYF. The CDR3 nucleotides read TGTGCCTGGAGTGCTGGGACAGGGCAACAAGAGGCCCAGTACTTC.

The rearrangement links TRBV7-3 to TRBJ1-2, with TRBD1 matching 7 bases. V was clipped by 2 bases and J by 5 bases; unmatched bases: 8. The CDR3 contains 15 residues. From germline, CDR1 is SGHTA and CDR2 FQGTGA. The CDR3: CASSLGFGQAYGYTF. The CDR3 nucleotides are TGTGCCAGCAGCTTAGGATTTGGACAGGCTTATGGCTACACCTTC.

The CDR3 DNA reads TGTGCCAGCAGTTACTCGGGGGAGACCCAGTACTTC. Translated, it gives CASSYSGETQYF. The chain carries TRBV6-5 and TRBJ2-5; D is ambiguous. Germline lookup yields CDR1 MNHEY and CDR2 SVGAGI. The CDR3 consists of 12 residues. Trimming took off 0 bases at V and 5 bases at J, with 4 bases between the two ends.

This chain uses TRBV4-2 with TRBJ2-3; no firm D call. V shed 0 bases and J shed 6 bases, with 16 bases lying between them. The germline CDR1 and CDR2 sequences are LGHNA and YNFKEQ. This CDR3 comprises 16 residues. CDR3 sequence: CASSQDLWLESDTQYF. Written as DNA, the CDR3 is TGTGCCAGCAGCCAAGATTTATGGCTAGAATCCGATACGCAGTATTTT.

This chain uses TRBV2 with TRBJ2-3; tentative D call: TRBD2 (5 bases). V gave up 7 bases and J gave up 2 bases, with 19 bases separating them. Per the germline V gene, CDR1 is SNHLY and CDR2 is FYNNEI. The CDR3 runs to 16 residues. The CDR3 loop reads CASTRRFLGFTDTQYF. CDR3 nucleotides: TGTGCCAGCACTCGGAGGTTTTTGGGATTCACAGATACGCAGTATTTT.

The chain recombines TRBV29-1 with TRBJ2-5; no clear D. Germline assignment: CDR1 SQVTM and CDR2 ANQGSEA. V lost 4 bases to trimming and J lost 6 bases, with 9 bases between them. This CDR3 is built from 11 residues. The CDR3 is CSVAFAQTQYF. The CDR3, as DNA: TGCAGCGTTGCCTTCGCACAGACCCAGTACTTC.

The chain combines TRBV6-6 with TRBJ2-7, with TRBD1 matching 10 bases. This CDR3 has 14 residues. Germline CDR1 and CDR2: MNHNY and SVGAGI (reference sequence). The trim removed 0 bases at V and 4 bases at J, leaving 0 bases unmatched. This CDR3 reads CASSYSGQGYEQYF. In DNA, the CDR3 is TGTGCCAGCAGTTACTCGGGACAGGGGTACGAGCAGTACTTC.

The V gene is TRBV11-1, the J gene TRBJ1-2; D is undetermined. Germline V gives CDR1 SGHAT, CDR2 FQDESV (reference sequence). The CDR3 sequence is 12 residues long. V lost 5 bases, J lost 5 bases, and 9 bases lay in between. The CDR3 loop reads CASSRTSYGYTF. In DNA, the CDR3 is TGTGCCAGCAGCAGGACCTCATATGGCTACACCTTC.

V usage is TRBV6-1 and J usage is TRBJ1-5; 8 bases are shared with TRBD1. The germline CDR1 and CDR2 sequences are MNHNS and SASEGT. The trim removed 1 base at V and 2 bases at J, leaving 7 bases unmatched. The CDR3 covers 17 residues. DNA of the CDR3: TGTGCCAGCAGTGAAGGGAGGACAGGGCCATGCAATCAGCCCCAGCATTTT. Amino acids: CASSEGRTGPCNQPQHF.

As to this clone: An end of the junction differs from the germline gene, which may be a read error. CDR3 amino acids: CASSLYGGGSAPNEQFF. CDR3 DNA sequence: TGTGCTAGCAGCTTATACGGTGGCGGGAGTGCCCCAAATGAGCAGTTCTTC. The chain is built from TRBV7-7 and TRBJ2-1; 7 bases map to TRBD2. Germline CDR1 and CDR2: SSHAT and FNYEAQ (reference sequence). The CDR3 has 17 amino acids. Looking up the rest from reference TRBV7-7 and TRBJ2-1 gives the full variable domain: GAGVSQSPRYKVTKRGQDVTLRCDPISSHATLYWYQQALGQGPEFLTYFNYEAQPDKSGLPSDRFSAERPEGSISTLTIQRTEQRDSAMYRCASSLYGGGSAPNEQFFGPGTRLTVL.

This clone has a handful of counts. The rearrangement uses TRBV15 and TRBJ2-2; no firm D call. Per germline, CDR1 LNHNV and CDR2 YYDKDF (reference sequence). The CDR3 runs to 11 residues. V lost 4 bases and J 6 bases, leaving 3 bases between the germline ends. The CDR3 here is CATSTPGELFF. The DNA for the CDR3 is TGTGCCACCAGCACACCCGGGGAGCTGTTTTTT.

The chain joins TRBV19 to TRBJ1-2, with D tentatively TRBD1 (6 bases). The CDR3 is 14 residues long. The V end was cut by 3 bases, the J end by 0 bases, with 8 bases between. Germline V gives CDR1 LNHDA, CDR2 SQIVND (reference sequence). CDR3 protein: CASSIQGSNYGYTF. CDR3 DNA sequence: TGTGCCAGTAGTATTCAGGGGTCTAACTATGGCTACACCTTC.

The rearrangement links TRBV5-1 to TRBJ1-3; D is possibly TRBD1 (6 bases). Germline lookup yields CDR1 SGHRS and CDR2 YFSETQ. Trimming removed 3 bases from V and 0 bases from J, with 7 bases in between. This CDR3 has 14 amino acids. CDR3 sequence (DNA): TGCGCCAGCAGCTCGGGACACTCTGGAAACACCATATATTTT. Translation: CASSSGHSGNTIYF.

The chain links TRBV6-6 to TRBJ1-2, with D possibly TRBD1 on 5 matching bases. CDR3 size: 14 residues. Between the trimmed V and J ends, which lost 4 bases and 0 bases, there was a span of 9 bases. The germline V gene encodes CDR1 MNHNY and CDR2 SVGAGI (reference sequence). CDR3 region: CASSSDSTNYGYTF. The CDR3 DNA is TGTGCCAGCAGTTCCGACAGTACTAACTATGGCTACACCTTC.

This clone has a single count. This sequence joins TRBV5-8 and TRBJ1-2; D unclear. CDR1 and CDR2 (germline): SGHTS, YDEGEE. Trimming cost V 7 bases and J 4 bases, with 23 bases left between them. The CDR3 runs 16 residues. CDR3 loop: CASAFANPRKTYGYTF. For the CDR3, the DNA is TGTGCCAGCGCTTTTGCTAATCCACGAAAGACCTATGGCTACACCTTC.